This is a list of T cell receptor beta chains from one sample in a study of response to subunit inactivated influenza vaccine. TCRdb re-derived calls from the RT-PCR reads in MiXCR, one entry per CDR3 protein. The repertoire holds roughly 550,000 distinct CDR3 sequences, with roughly 25% as singletons. These same records also appear under a second study, on T cells expressing NK-cell markers.

Sequenced material: CD4+ T cells sorted from PBMCs, taken roughly 12 days after vaccination. Receptor source: a man between 50 and 59 years old who received an inactivated influenza vaccine. Both conserved end residues are part of each CDR3. D genes are given only for firm matches. The size field is filled for only some rows; it gives once, few, many or a size class.

j_call v_call clone_size d_call cdr3_nt cdr3_aa
TRBJ1-5 TRBV12-3/TRBV12-4 many TRBD1 TGTGCCAGCAGTCCAGGGGGCTCGGGCAATCAGCCCCAGCATTTT CASSPGGSGNQPQHF
TRBJ2-5 TRBV7-9 few . TGTGCCAGCAGCCCCTCCCCGCGGGAGACCCAGTACTTC CASSPSPRETQYF
TRBJ2-7 TRBV6-1 few . TGTGCCAGCAGACCTAAAACTTGGAGCTACGAGCAGTACTTC CASRPKTWSYEQYF
TRBJ2-7 TRBV5-1 many . TGCGCCAGCAGCTTGCAGGTTTCAAGCGACGAGCAGTACTTC CASSLQVSSDEQYF
TRBJ1-1 TRBV19 . . TGTGCCAGTACTCGTTGGGAGTCGGACACTGAAGCTTTCTTT CASTRWESDTEAFF
TRBJ1-1 TRBV6-1 . . TGTGCCAGCAGTGAACAGAAAAACACTGAAGCTTTCTTT CASSEQKNTEAFF
TRBJ2-7 TRBV20-1 . . TGCAGTGCTCGCAACCCACAGGGCTCCTACGAGCAGTACTTC CSARNPQGSYEQYF
TRBJ2-3 TRBV20-1 few . TGCAGTGCTAGAGATGGTGGACTACGAGTCCCGGGCACAGATACGCAGTATTTT CSARDGGLRVPGTDTQYF
TRBJ2-3 TRBV29-1 few TRBD2 TGCAGCGTCCACCTAGCGGGGGGCCGCGGAGATACGCAGTATTTT CSVHLAGGRGDTQYF
TRBJ1-5 TRBV24-1 . . TGTGCCACCAGTGATTTGGGGGGTCAGCCCCAGCATTTT CATSDLGGQPQHF
TRBJ1-3 TRBV7-2 . TRBD1 TGTGCCAGCAGCCGACAGGGACTTACCGGAAACACCATATATTTT CASSRQGLTGNTIYF
TRBJ2-1 TRBV15 . . TGTGCCACCAGCAGAGAGGCCTCGACGACAGTCCATGAGCAGTTCTTC CATSREASTTVHEQFF
TRBJ2-5 TRBV5-4 . . TGTGCCAGCAGCTCACAGGGTGGCGAGACCCAGTACTTC CASSSQGGETQYF
TRBJ2-5 TRBV6-2/TRBV6-3 few TRBD2 TGTGCCAGCACTAACGGGGCTAGCGGACAAGAGACCCAGTACTTC CASTNGASGQETQYF
TRBJ2-6 TRBV12-3/TRBV12-4 . TRBD2 TGTGCCAGCAGCGCGACTAGCGGGGGCGGCTCTGGGGCCAACGTCCTGACTTTC CASSATSGGGSGANVLTF
TRBJ2-7 TRBV9 few TRBD2 TGTGCCAGCAGCGTAGCAACTAGCGGGCCCTACGAGCAGTACTTC CASSVATSGPYEQYF
TRBJ2-3 TRBV7-2 . . TGTGCCAGCAGCCGGATGACAGATACGCAGTATTTT CASSRMTDTQYF
TRBJ2-1 TRBV12-3/TRBV12-4 . . TGTGCCAGCAGCCCGGGAGTCTTCTACAATGAGCAGTTCTTC CASSPGVFYNEQFF
TRBJ2-1 TRBV5-1 few TRBD2 TGCGCCAGCAGCTTTTTGGAGCGGGGGTCCTACAATGAGCAGTTCTTC CASSFLERGSYNEQFF
TRBJ2-4 TRBV29-1 . . TGCAGCGTTGCATTTAGGAACGGTCAGTACTTC CSVAFRNGQYF
TRBJ2-3 TRBV4-1 . TRBD1 TGCGCCAGCAGCGTGCGACAGGGGGATACGCAGTATTTT CASSVRQGDTQYF
TRBJ2-4 TRBV4-2 . TRBD1 TGTGCCAGTAGCCGCGGGGACAGGGAAAACATTCAGTACTTC CASSRGDRENIQYF
TRBJ2-3 TRBV5-1 . TRBD2 TGCGCCAGCAGCTATGTAGCGGGGGGAGCCGGGGGCACAGATACGCAGTATTTT CASSYVAGGAGGTDTQYF
TRBJ2-3 TRBV7-2 few TRBD2 TGTGCCAGCAGCTTACTAGCGGGAGGGCAGGGAGATACGCAGTATTTT CASSLLAGGQGDTQYF
TRBJ2-5 TRBV20-1 . TRBD1 TGCAGTGCTAGAGTCGCAGGGGGGACCCAGTACTTC CSARVAGGTQYF
TRBJ2-7 TRBV6-1 . . TGTGCCAGCAGCCCCTTCCCCGACGGGGGGCGCGAGCAGTACTTC CASSPFPDGGREQYF
TRBJ2-3 TRBV12-3/TRBV12-4 . TRBD2 TGTGCCAGCAGTTTATGGGAGGGTGGTACGCAGTGGTATTTT CASSLWEGGTQWYF
TRBJ2-5 TRBV18 few . TGTGCCAGCTCACCATCGATAGGCCAAGAGACCCAGTACTTC CASSPSIGQETQYF
TRBJ2-1 TRBV6-2/TRBV6-3 . TRBD2 TGTGCCAGCAGCCATAGCGGGAGCCACAATGAGCAGTTCTTC CASSHSGSHNEQFF
TRBJ2-1 TRBV27 . . TGTGCCAGCAGTTTATACGGCGGTGAGGCCGGGCAGTTCTTC CASSLYGGEAGQFF
TRBJ2-3 TRBV12-3/TRBV12-4 many TRBD1 TGTGCCAGCAGTCCACCGGGACAGAGATACACAGATACGCAGTATTTT CASSPPGQRYTDTQYF
TRBJ2-7 TRBV12-3/TRBV12-4 few . TGTGCCAGCAGTCGATCGGGTGGTCTATCCTACGAGCAGTACTTC CASSRSGGLSYEQYF
TRBJ2-3 TRBV4-2 many TRBD2 TGTGCCAGCAGCCCGGGGACTAGCGGGGGGAGGGAGACAGATACGCAGTATTTT CASSPGTSGGRETDTQYF
TRBJ2-3 TRBV10-3 . TRBD2 TGTGCCATCAGTGGAAAGACTAGCGGGACACCAAATACGCAGTATTTT CAISGKTSGTPNTQYF
TRBJ2-3 TRBV2 . TRBD1 TGTGCCAGCAGGAGGACAGGGGATAGCACAGATACGCAGTATTTT CASRRTGDSTDTQYF
TRBJ2-1 TRBV6-2/TRBV6-3 few TRBD2 TGTGCCAGCAGTTACCCACGGGGAGCGGGGAAACCTGAGCAGTTCTTC CASSYPRGAGKPEQFF
TRBJ1-5 TRBV28 . TRBD1 TGTGCCAGCAACAGGGGTAACAGCAATCAGCCCCAGCATTTT CASNRGNSNQPQHF
TRBJ2-3 TRBV10-3 few . TGTGCCATCAGTGACCGGGGCCCAGGCACAGATACGCAGTATTTT CAISDRGPGTDTQYF
TRBJ2-7 TRBV27 . . TGTGCCAGCAGTTTATTCTTGGGCTCCTACGAGCAGTACTTC CASSLFLGSYEQYF
TRBJ2-7 TRBV7-8 few TRBD2 TGTGCCAGCAGCTTAGTAGCTAGCGGGAACTCCTACGAGCAGTACTTC CASSLVASGNSYEQYF
TRBJ2-1 TRBV4-2 . . TGTGCCAGCAGCCAAGATACCGATGGGGATTGGTTCTTC CASSQDTDGDWFF
TRBJ2-7 TRBV28 few TRBD2 TGTGCCAGCAGTTTATTAGTCGCGGGAGACCCCTACGAGCAGTACTTC CASSLLVAGDPYEQYF
TRBJ2-6 TRBV12-3/TRBV12-4 many . TGTGCCAGCAAAACCTCTGGGGCCAACGTCCTGACTTTC CASKTSGANVLTF
TRBJ2-3 TRBV6-2/TRBV6-3 few . TGTGCCAGCAGAAGGGACACCACAGATACGCAGTATTTT CASRRDTTDTQYF
TRBJ1-3 TRBV6-1 . . TGTGCCAGCAGCTTGACCGGGGTTAGCTCTGGAAACACCATATATTTT CASSLTGVSSGNTIYF
TRBJ1-1 TRBV25-1 few . TGTGCCAGCAGTAAGGGCAGGGGAGGGAACACTGAAGCTTTCTTT CASSKGRGGNTEAFF
TRBJ1-4 TRBV6-5 . . TGTGCCAGCAGTTCGGGAGGACAAGGCGAAAAACTGTTTTTT CASSSGGQGEKLFF
TRBJ2-3 TRBV6-1 . TRBD1 TGTGCCAGCAGAACCTATCGGCCAGGGGGAAGGGGAGCAGATACGCAGTATTTT CASRTYRPGGRGADTQYF
TRBJ2-5 TRBV7-2 many . TGTGCCAGCAGCAAACCTAAACAAGAGACCCAGTACTTC CASSKPKQETQYF
TRBJ2-7 TRBV4-2 . . TGTGCCAGCAGCCCGCCCTCCAATCGGGGCGAGCAGTACTTC CASSPPSNRGEQYF
TRBJ1-2 TRBV27 few . TGTGCCAGCAGTTTCTCCGGTGACTCATATGGCTACACCTTC CASSFSGDSYGYTF
TRBJ2-1 TRBV7-2 . . TGTGCCAGCACCCTCGAGACTAGCAATGAGCAGTTCTTC CASTLETSNEQFF